This T cell receptor beta chain is from a study of T cell responses to AZD1222 COVID-19 vaccine. Broader study findings: Repertoire sampling happened only post peak T cell response.

In germline, CDR1 is SGHAT, CDR2 FQNNGV. The ends lost 5 bases at V and 1 base at J; junction bases unmatched: 3. The CDR3 consists of 15 residues. Profiled with immunoSEQ multiplex PCR; TCRdb holds only in-frame clones, not every one. Of tens of thousands of clones listed, 75% to 90% were seen once; the top ten hold 9.3%. Concerning this clone: Its antigen is currently unknown.

The sequence derives from an adult who received the AZD1222 COVID-19 vaccine. The gene calls are TRBV11-2 and TRBJ2-2; 8 bases are a match to TRBD1. The sample was peripheral blood, taken 28 days after the second AZD1222 dose. The CDR3 region has the DNA TGTGCCAGCAGCCCCGGGACAGGGAACACCGGGGAGCTGTTTTTT. The encoded protein is CASSPGTGNTGELFF.